The 20 T cell receptor beta chains given below trace back to one sample, sequenced in a study of beta chain features in type 1 diabetes. Of the isolated RNA, all was reverse transcribed, and so the sequenced material was expressed TCRB transcripts. TCRdb's copy holds only in-frame clones and misses some; the assay was immunoSEQ multiplex PCR. In the table there are more than 300,000 clones, 9.6% of which are singletons. These TCRs' antigens remain unknown. Study-wide findings and caveats: Shortening of TCRB CDR3s, moderate but significant, appeared in all four CD4+ subsets of Type 1 diabetes patients.

The sequenced sample consisted of central memory CD4+ T cells from blood. These receptor sequences come from a man aged 25 to 45 with type 1 diabetes.

The J gene is TRBJ2-6, the V gene TRBV4-2, with D possibly being TRBD1 or TRBD2 (6 bases each). This CDR3 comprises 18 residues. Trimming stripped 0 bases from V and 4 bases from J, with 16 bases between. The germline V gene has CDR1 LGHNA and CDR2 YNFKEQ. The CDR3 region has the DNA TGTGCCAGCAGCCAAGATGCCCTCGGGGGCGTGGGGGCCAACGTCCTGACTTTC. This translates into CASSQDALGGVGANVLTF.

Only a few counts were recorded for this clone. This sequence joins TRBV7-2 and TRBJ2-5; D might be TRBD1 or TRBD2, each matching 6 bases. Trimming left V 3 bases short and J 5 bases short, with 13 bases between. Germline V lookup: CDR1 SGHTA, CDR2 FQGNSA. The CDR3 covers 14 residues. This CDR3 is CASSFTGTQETQYF. DNA for the CDR3: TGTGCCAGCAGCTTTACAGGGACTCAGGAGACCCAGTACTTC.

This chain links TRBV7-2 with TRBJ1-4, with TRBD1 matching over 7 bases. Germline-derived CDR1 and CDR2 are SGHTA and FQGNSA. The CDR3 is 14 residues long. V gave up 5 bases and J gave up 5 bases; unmatched junction bases: 5. The CDR3 region has the DNA TGTGCCAGCAGCCTGGACAGGTCAAATGAAAAACTGTTTTTT. Translating it yields CASSLDRSNEKLFF.

This clone was seen only a few times. The CDR3 reads CASRTGLATGEQFF. The CDR3 DNA reads TGCGCCAGCCGTACTGGACTAGCAACGGGTGAGCAGTTCTTC. The rearrangement joins TRBV5-1 to TRBJ2-1, with 8 bases fitting TRBD2. Germline V gene lookup returns CDR1 SGHRS and CDR2 YFSETQ. J gave up 9 bases and V 7 bases, and 12 bases lay outside the gene matches. CDR3 length: 14 amino acids.

DNA of the CDR3: TGTGCCATAAAACCAACCACCGGGGAGCTGTTTTTT. Translating gives CAIKPTTGELFF. The genes are TRBV10-3 and TRBJ2-2; the D is unclear. The germline V and J ends were trimmed by 9 bases and 4 bases, with 9 bases remaining between them. Germline lookup yields CDR1 ENHRY and CDR2 SYGVKD. The CDR3 covers 12 residues.

This clone turned up a few times. The chain carries TRBV4-3 and TRBJ2-3; D unclear. Germline CDR1 reads LGHNA; CDR2 reads YSLEER. The CDR3 length is 14 residues. V lost 3 bases and J lost 4, with 11 bases in between. The CDR3 DNA follows: TGCGCCAGCAGCCAGTCTCTTTGGGCAGATACGCAGTATTTT. Protein sequence: CASSQSLWADTQYF.

This clone was observed a few times. The chain is built from TRBV14 and TRBJ2-7, with a tentative D call TRBD1 (5 bases). V lost 6 bases, J lost 7 bases, and 13 bases lay in between. This CDR3 is 12 amino acids long. Germline V gene lookup returns CDR1 SGHDN and CDR2 FVKESK. CDR3 nucleotide sequence: TGTGCCAGCAGTCCTTCCCGGACAGAGCAGTACTTC. Encoded protein: CASSPSRTEQYF.

V and J are TRBV29-1 and TRBJ2-5; the D gene is possibly TRBD1 (5 bases). The CDR3 consists of 12 residues. Germline V gene data show CDR1 as SQVTM and CDR2 as ANQGSEA. V was pared by 6 bases and J by 5 bases, with 13 bases between. CDR3 nucleotides: TGCAGCGTAGACAGTGGTAGGGAGACCCAGTACTTC. Translated, it gives CSVDSGRETQYF.

The chain recombines TRBV7-2 with TRBJ1-4; D is unresolved. CDR1 and CDR2 (germline): SGHTA, FQGNSA. This CDR3 has 12 residues. Trimming removed 4 bases at V and 7 bases at J, with 7 bases between. CDR3: CASSWGSEKLFF. CDR3 nucleotide sequence: TGTGCCAGCAGCTGGGGTAGTGAAAAACTGTTTTTT.

This chain joins TRBV19 and TRBJ2-1; D is ambiguous. The germline CDR1 and CDR2 sequences are LNHDA and SQIVND (reference sequence). Trimming removed 10 bases from V and 7 bases from J, with 8 bases in between. This CDR3 has 10 residues. CDR3 sequence (DNA): TGTGCCACCACTGGGAATGAGCAGTTCTTC. It specifies CATTGNEQFF.

The chain recombines TRBV28 with TRBJ2-7, with D tentatively TRBD2 (6 bases). V was trimmed by 5 bases and J by 3 bases, leaving 17 bases between them. From germline, CDR1 is MDHEN and CDR2 SYDVKM. This CDR3 comprises 15 residues. The CDR3 is CASSTTIFGSYEQYF. The CDR3 DNA reads TGTGCCAGCAGTACCACAATATTCGGGAGCTACGAGCAGTACTTC.

This rearrangement joins TRBV14 to TRBJ1-2, with 7 bases that match TRBD1. The CDR3 extends over 16 amino acids. Germline V gene sequence: CDR1 SGHDN, CDR2 FVKESK. Trimming at V came to 1 base and at J to 3 bases, leaving 8 bases not matched to a gene. In DNA, the CDR3 is TGTGCCAGCAGCCAAGGGTCGCCAGGGGGGTACTATGGCTACACCTTC. It specifies CASSQGSPGGYYGYTF.

This clone was counted between two and nine times. The chain couples TRBV5-1 to TRBJ1-2; D perhaps matches TRBD1 (5 bases). V was clipped by 1 base and J by 8 bases, with 15 bases between them. The CDR3 is 14 residues long. Germline values: CDR1 SGHRS, CDR2 YFSETQ. This CDR3 reads CASSLSGRVEGYTF. Written as DNA, the CDR3 is TGCGCCAGCAGCTTGTCAGGCAGGGTGGAAGGCTACACCTTC.

This clone was observed a handful of times. V gene TRBV5-6 combines with J gene TRBJ1-2; D might be TRBD1 (5 bases). CDR1 and CDR2 from the germline V gene are SGHDT and YYEEEE. This CDR3 has 14 residues. The V end was cut by 4 bases, the J end by 2 bases, with 12 bases between. This CDR3 is CASSTQGANYGYTF. CDR3 DNA: TGTGCCAGCAGCACGCAGGGTGCCAACTATGGCTACACCTTC.

This clone was counted a few times. The sample holds other DNA sequences that translate to the same CDR3. The chain uses TRBV7-9 and TRBJ2-7; 15 nucleotides agree with TRBD2. The CDR3 length is 14 residues. Germline V lookup: CDR1 SEHNR, CDR2 FQNEAQ (reference sequence). J gave up 7 bases and V 3 bases, and 1 base lay outside the gene matches. CDR3 in DNA: TGTGCCAGCAGCTTGGGGACTAGCGGGAGGGAGCAGTACTTC. It specifies CASSLGTSGREQYF. Based on the CDR3 plus reference TRBV7-9 and TRBJ2-7, the full variable domain is DTGVSQNPRHKITKRGQNVTFRCDPISEHNRLYWYRQTLGQGPEFLTYFQNEAQLEKSRLLSDRFSAERPKGSFSTLEIQRTEQGDSAMYLCASSLGTSGREQYFGPGTRLTVT.

This clone was counted a few times. This chain uses TRBV5-1 with TRBJ1-1; 7 nucleotides match TRBD1. V gave up 2 bases and J gave up 6 bases; unmatched junction bases: 16. This CDR3 contains 17 residues. The germline CDR1 and CDR2 sequences are SGHRS and YFSETQ. The CDR3 region is CASSFGQGVPWGPEAFF. The CDR3 DNA reads TGCGCCAGCAGCTTTGGTCAGGGGGTGCCTTGGGGGCCTGAAGCTTTCTTT.

This chain joins TRBV4-2 and TRBJ2-1, with TRBD2 matching over 8 bases. The V segment lost 5 bases and the J segment 1 base; nucleotides outside the gene matches: 7. The CDR3 loop spans 16 amino acids. Germline CDR1 is LGHNA and CDR2 is YNFKEQ. The DNA of the CDR3 is TGTGCCAGCAGCTATTCCGGGACTAGATCCTACAATGAGCAGTTCTTC. It encodes CASSYSGTRSYNEQFF.

This clone appeared once. A much larger clonotype is one base distant, so this may be a read error. This sample includes further DNA sequences coding for the same CDR3. V usage is TRBV11-2 and J usage is TRBJ2-7; possibly TRBD1 for D (6 bases). V was cut by 5 bases and J by 2 bases, with 7 bases left in between. The CDR3 has 12 residues. Germline CDR1 is SGHAT and CDR2 is FQNNGV. The CDR3 nucleotides are TGTGCCAGCAGCCGGGACACCTACGAGCAGTACTTC. Its protein product is CASSRDTYEQYF.

This clone turned up a few times. J is TRBJ1-2 and V is TRBV28; perhaps TRBD1 as D (6 bases). This CDR3 comprises 13 residues. Germline CDR1 MDHEN, CDR2 SYDVKM. V was pared by 3 bases and J by 2 bases, with 7 bases between. CDR3 protein: CASSLGHNYGYTF. The CDR3 DNA sequence: TGTGCCAGCAGTTTGGGACACAACTATGGCTACACCTTC.

This clone was counted at least ten times. The genes are TRBV23-1 and TRBJ2-7; D is unclear. TRBV23-1 is an ORF, with its function uncertain. Trimming removed 3 bases at V and 2 bases at J, with 17 bases between. The CDR3 runs to 16 residues. CDR3 in amino acids: CASSHLGRNGPYEQYF. In DNA form, the CDR3 reads TGCGCCAGCAGTCACCTTGGCCGGAATGGCCCCTACGAGCAGTACTTC.